This TCR beta chain was recorded in a study of PD-1 blockade in mismatch repair-deficient tumors. Profiled with immunoSEQ multiplex PCR; TCRdb holds only in-frame clones, not every one. The sample shows 100,000 to 150,000 clones, about 88% of them seen only once. This TCR derives from an adult with mismatch repair-deficient cancer. The source material was peripheral blood, sampled about 17 months after starting pembrolizumab.

The CDR3, as DNA: TGCGCCAGCAGCTGGGGACTAGCGGGGCAGAGCTCCTACAATGAGCAGTTCTTC. Protein sequence: CASSWGLAGQSSYNEQFF. The chain links TRBV5-1 to TRBJ2-1; 13 bases are a match to TRBD2. Germline V lookup: CDR1 SGHRS, CDR2 YFSETQ. This CDR3 spans 18 amino acids. After removal of 3 bases from V and 0 bases from J, the junction contained 6 bases not matched to a gene.